Listed below are T cell receptor beta chains from one sample, sequenced in a study of Graves' ophthalmopathy and Graves' hyperthyroidism. TCRdb passed the multiplex PCR reads through MiXCR, listing each CDR3 protein once. The sample contains hundreds of thousands of distinct CDR3 sequences, roughly two fifths of which appear only once. The sequencing sample was made of peripheral blood. The receptors were gathered from an adult man with Graves' ophthalmopathy. Both conserved end residues are part of each CDR3. The D gene is left open where the match is weak. Size is omitted from some rows. Given values are once, few, many or a class for expanded clones.

d_gene: NA; j_gene: TRBJ1-1; abundance: many; v_gene: TRBV6-6; CDR3nt: TGTGCCAGCACAGACAGGTGGACCACTGAAGCTTTCTTT; CDR3aa: CASTDRWTTEAFF
d_gene: NA; j_gene: TRBJ1-1; abundance: few; v_gene: TRBV3-1; CDR3nt: TGTGCCAGCAGCCAAGAGGGGGCGATTGAAGCTTTCTTT; CDR3aa: CASSQEGAIEAFF
d_gene: TRBD1; j_gene: TRBJ1-4; abundance: NA; v_gene: TRBV29-1; CDR3nt: TGCAGCGTTGGGACAGGGCCGATTGAAAAACTGTTTTTT; CDR3aa: CSVGTGPIEKLFF
d_gene: NA; j_gene: TRBJ1-5; abundance: many; v_gene: TRBV7-2; CDR3nt: TGTGCCAGCAGCTTAGATGGTAAGGGCAATCAGCCCCAGCATTTT; CDR3aa: CASSLDGKGNQPQHF
d_gene: TRBD1; j_gene: TRBJ2-7; abundance: few; v_gene: TRBV7-9; CDR3nt: TGTGCCAGCAGCTCGGGACAGGGGACCTTATACGAGCAGTACTTC; CDR3aa: CASSSGQGTLYEQYF
d_gene: NA; j_gene: TRBJ2-7; abundance: NA; v_gene: TRBV27; CDR3nt: TGTGCCAGCAGTAGCCGTCCCGGCGAGCAGTACTTC; CDR3aa: CASSSRPGEQYF
d_gene: TRBD2; j_gene: TRBJ2-7; abundance: NA; v_gene: TRBV7-2; CDR3nt: TGTGCCAGCAGCTTTCTTAGCGGGGATACCTACGAGCAGTACTTC; CDR3aa: CASSFLSGDTYEQYF
d_gene: TRBD1; j_gene: TRBJ2-5; abundance: NA; v_gene: TRBV25-1; CDR3nt: TGTGCCAGCAGTTTCCATGAACAGGGGAGAGGGAAGACCCAGTACTTC; CDR3aa: CASSFHEQGRGKTQYF
d_gene: NA; j_gene: TRBJ1-2; abundance: NA; v_gene: TRBV25-1; CDR3nt: TGTGCCAGCAGCACCCCGGAGGTAGACTATGGCTACACCTTC; CDR3aa: CASSTPEVDYGYTF
d_gene: NA; j_gene: TRBJ2-5; abundance: many; v_gene: TRBV9; CDR3nt: TGTGCCAGCAGCGTAGCCAGCCAAGAGACCCAGTACTTC; CDR3aa: CASSVASQETQYF
d_gene: TRBD2; j_gene: TRBJ2-5; abundance: NA; v_gene: TRBV10-3; CDR3nt: TGTGCCATCAGTGAGACTAGCGGGGTCCAAGAGACCCAGTACTTC; CDR3aa: CAISETSGVQETQYF
d_gene: NA; j_gene: TRBJ1-2; abundance: many; v_gene: TRBV2; CDR3nt: TGTGCCACAGGCGGCTATGGCTACACCTTC; CDR3aa: CATGGYGYTF
d_gene: NA; j_gene: TRBJ2-7; abundance: few; v_gene: TRBV7-2; CDR3nt: TGTGCCAGCAGCTTACAGGCATCAGCGGGTTCCTCCTACGAGCAGTACTTC; CDR3aa: CASSLQASAGSSYEQYF
d_gene: TRBD1; j_gene: TRBJ1-3; abundance: few; v_gene: TRBV4-1; CDR3nt: TGCGCCAGCAGCCAAAGACAGGGAACTGGAAACACCATATATTTT; CDR3aa: CASSQRQGTGNTIYF
d_gene: NA; j_gene: TRBJ2-7; abundance: few; v_gene: TRBV12-3/TRBV12-4; CDR3nt: TGTGCCAGCAGTCCACGAAGGCCCGGGACACTACCTTCCTACGAGCAGTACTTC; CDR3aa: CASSPRRPGTLPSYEQYF
d_gene: NA; j_gene: TRBJ1-1; abundance: many; v_gene: TRBV19; CDR3nt: TGTGCCAGTAGGGACCACGGGGAGAACACTGAAGCTTTCTTT; CDR3aa: CASRDHGENTEAFF
d_gene: NA; j_gene: TRBJ2-7; abundance: NA; v_gene: TRBV29-1; CDR3nt: TGCAGCGTTGAAGACCCCGAGACAGTCCCCTACGAGCAGTACTTC; CDR3aa: CSVEDPETVPYEQYF
d_gene: NA; j_gene: TRBJ1-1; abundance: NA; v_gene: TRBV7-2; CDR3nt: TGTGCCAGCTCTCTCTTATACACTGAAGCTTTCTTT; CDR3aa: CASSLLYTEAFF
d_gene: NA; j_gene: TRBJ1-5; abundance: few; v_gene: TRBV15; CDR3nt: TGTGCCACCAGCCCACGCTACAGGGAGGGAAGCAATCAGCCCCAGCATTTT; CDR3aa: CATSPRYREGSNQPQHF
d_gene: NA; j_gene: TRBJ1-2; abundance: many; v_gene: TRBV12-3/TRBV12-4; CDR3nt: TGTGCCAGCAGTTCACCGGGACGCGTCTATGGCTACACCTTC; CDR3aa: CASSSPGRVYGYTF
d_gene: NA; j_gene: TRBJ2-5; abundance: NA; v_gene: TRBV2; CDR3nt: TGTGCCAGCAGTGAAGCTTTTAATAGTAGGGAGACCCAGTACTTC; CDR3aa: CASSEAFNSRETQYF
d_gene: NA; j_gene: TRBJ1-5; abundance: NA; v_gene: TRBV20-1; CDR3nt: TGCAGTGCTTATATACCCCCCGGCACATCAAGCAATCAGCCCCAGCATTTT; CDR3aa: CSAYIPPGTSSNQPQHF
d_gene: NA; j_gene: TRBJ2-7; abundance: NA; v_gene: TRBV7-9; CDR3nt: TGTGCCAGCAGTGAACGGGGGCTCTACGAGCAGTACTTC; CDR3aa: CASSERGLYEQYF
d_gene: TRBD2; j_gene: TRBJ2-7; abundance: many; v_gene: TRBV7-8; CDR3nt: TGTGCCAGCAGCTTAGCGACGGCGGGGGGGCCCTACGAGCAGTACTTC; CDR3aa: CASSLATAGGPYEQYF
d_gene: TRBD1; j_gene: TRBJ1-4; abundance: many; v_gene: TRBV7-9; CDR3nt: TGTGCCAGCAGCTTATCTCCGGACAGGGTTCGCGAAAAACTGTTTTTT; CDR3aa: CASSLSPDRVREKLFF
d_gene: NA; j_gene: TRBJ2-2; abundance: many; v_gene: TRBV29-1; CDR3nt: TGCTCCGGTGGGGGGAGCACCGGGGAGCTGTTTTTT; CDR3aa: CSGGGSTGELFF
d_gene: NA; j_gene: TRBJ1-2; abundance: many; v_gene: TRBV10-3; CDR3nt: TGTGCCATCAGTGAGCGGGTGAGGGTAACGAATTTCTATGGCTACACCTTC; CDR3aa: CAISERVRVTNFYGYTF
d_gene: NA; j_gene: TRBJ2-5; abundance: NA; v_gene: TRBV4-1; CDR3nt: TGCGCCAGCAGCCAAGCCCAGTACTTC; CDR3aa: CASSQAQYF
d_gene: NA; j_gene: TRBJ1-3; abundance: NA; v_gene: TRBV7-2; CDR3nt: TGTGCCAGCAGCTTAGGGCCGAGGGCGGCTGGAAACACCATATATTTT; CDR3aa: CASSLGPRAAGNTIYF
d_gene: NA; j_gene: TRBJ2-7; abundance: NA; v_gene: TRBV20-1; CDR3nt: TGCAGTGCTATTAGAACGGGTTTCGCCTACGAGCAGTACTTC; CDR3aa: CSAIRTGFAYEQYF
d_gene: TRBD1; j_gene: TRBJ2-7; abundance: NA; v_gene: TRBV30; CDR3nt: TGTGCCTGGAGTCCGGACAGGGCCTACGAGCAGTACTTC; CDR3aa: CAWSPDRAYEQYF
d_gene: NA; j_gene: TRBJ1-1; abundance: few; v_gene: TRBV7-6; CDR3nt: TGTGCCAGCAGCTTAGTTGGGGGTAACGAGTACACTGAAGCTTTCTTT; CDR3aa: CASSLVGGNEYTEAFF
d_gene: NA; j_gene: TRBJ1-6; abundance: NA; v_gene: TRBV4-2; CDR3nt: TGTGCCAGCAGCCAAGACTGGGCGTCTTTCCACTTT; CDR3aa: CASSQDWASFHF
d_gene: NA; j_gene: TRBJ1-5; abundance: few; v_gene: TRBV24-1; CDR3nt: TGTGCCAGCAGTTTAAGGCAGCCTGATAGCAATCAGCCCCAGCATTTT; CDR3aa: CASSLRQPDSNQPQHF
d_gene: NA; j_gene: TRBJ1-2; abundance: NA; v_gene: TRBV7-2; CDR3nt: TGTGCCAGCAGCTTAGTCAGAGCGGATGGCTACACCTTC; CDR3aa: CASSLVRADGYTF
d_gene: TRBD2; j_gene: TRBJ2-7; abundance: many; v_gene: TRBV29-1; CDR3nt: TGCAGCGCGGGACTAGCGGGAGGGTACGAGCAGTACTTC; CDR3aa: CSAGLAGGYEQYF
d_gene: TRBD2; j_gene: TRBJ2-5; abundance: NA; v_gene: TRBV24-1; CDR3nt: TGTGCCACCAGTGACGGACTAGCGGGGCGGGAGACCCAGTACTTC; CDR3aa: CATSDGLAGRETQYF
d_gene: NA; j_gene: TRBJ1-4; abundance: NA; v_gene: TRBV7-9; CDR3nt: TGTGCCAGCAGCTTAGAGGGCCCCTCGGGTGAAAAACTGTTTTTT; CDR3aa: CASSLEGPSGEKLFF
d_gene: TRBD2; j_gene: TRBJ2-7; abundance: many; v_gene: TRBV7-2; CDR3nt: TGTGCCAGCAGCCCGACGGGACTAGTCCCCAACGAGCAGTACTTC; CDR3aa: CASSPTGLVPNEQYF
d_gene: NA; j_gene: TRBJ1-1; abundance: NA; v_gene: TRBV2; CDR3nt: TGTGCCAGCAGTGGTTTCAGGGGACGGACTGAAGCTTTCTTT; CDR3aa: CASSGFRGRTEAFF
d_gene: TRBD1; j_gene: TRBJ1-6; abundance: NA; v_gene: TRBV25-1; CDR3nt: TGTGCTAGGGCGGGACAGGGGAATTCACCCCTCCACTTT; CDR3aa: CARAGQGNSPLHF
d_gene: NA; j_gene: TRBJ2-2; abundance: few; v_gene: TRBV19; CDR3nt: TGTGCCAGTTCCGGACAGTCGAACACCGGGGAGCTGTTTTTT; CDR3aa: CASSGQSNTGELFF
d_gene: NA; j_gene: TRBJ1-3; abundance: NA; v_gene: TRBV25-1; CDR3nt: TGTGCCAGCAGTGAAGATCTCAGGGACTCTGGAAACACCATATATTTT; CDR3aa: CASSEDLRDSGNTIYF
d_gene: NA; j_gene: TRBJ2-5; abundance: many; v_gene: TRBV29-1; CDR3nt: TGCAGCGTTGCAACTTCCCAGGGACGATCCAAGACCCAGTACTTC; CDR3aa: CSVATSQGRSKTQYF
d_gene: TRBD2; j_gene: TRBJ2-2; abundance: NA; v_gene: TRBV6-9; CDR3nt: TGTGCCAGCATCGGACTAGCGGCGGACACCGGGGAGCTGTTTTTT; CDR3aa: CASIGLAADTGELFF
d_gene: NA; j_gene: TRBJ2-7; abundance: NA; v_gene: TRBV20-1; CDR3nt: TGCAGTGCTAGAGATCAAAGCCCCTACGAGCAGTACTTC; CDR3aa: CSARDQSPYEQYF
d_gene: NA; j_gene: TRBJ2-2; abundance: NA; v_gene: TRBV9; CDR3nt: TGTGCCAGCAGCGTAGAACTATGGGGCAGGGTGACCGGGGAGCTGTTTTTT; CDR3aa: CASSVELWGRVTGELFF
d_gene: NA; j_gene: TRBJ2-1; abundance: NA; v_gene: TRBV10-1; CDR3nt: TGCGCCAGCAGTGACAGTTCAAGCGGTGAGCAGTTCTTC; CDR3aa: CASSDSSSGEQFF
d_gene: NA; j_gene: TRBJ2-6; abundance: NA; v_gene: TRBV29-1; CDR3nt: TGCAGCGTGGCCGGGGCGGACGGGGCCAACGTCCTGACTTTC; CDR3aa: CSVAGADGANVLTF
d_gene: TRBD2; j_gene: TRBJ2-7; abundance: few; v_gene: TRBV5-4; CDR3nt: TGTGCCAGCAGCCTAAGAGGCGGGAGGGCCGCCTACGAGCAGTACTTC; CDR3aa: CASSLRGGRAAYEQYF
d_gene: TRBD2; j_gene: TRBJ2-5; abundance: many; v_gene: TRBV7-7; CDR3nt: TGTGCTAGCAGCTTAGCGCCAGCGGGGGGACCAGAGACCCAGTACTTC; CDR3aa: CASSLAPAGGPETQYF